The TCR beta chain described here comes from a study of T-cell memory formation after mild COVID-19. Study observations and caveats: Those CD4+ clones that contracted were mainly in CM and EM (CD8+ ones in EMRA). Second-wave clones with a day 37 peak had unconfirmed SARS-CoV-2 specificity.

About this clonotype itself: Its antigen is unknown.

Using constant-segment primers, 5'RACE produced TCR alpha and TCR beta cDNA libraries carrying sample barcodes and UMIs. TCRdb fed the 5' RACE reads into MiXCR, producing one record per CDR3 protein. The sample carries roughly 450,000 distinct CDR3 sequences, 15% to 20% recorded once. The CDR3 totals 12 residues. Unmatched junction bases numbered 7, after V lost 6 bases and J lost 10 bases. In germline, CDR1 is LNHDA, CDR2 SQIVND (reference sequence). The source of this sequence is a man between 18 and 35 years old who had mild COVID-19 (a few samples of this study predate the infection). Cell type and time point are not known. The V and J genes are TRBV19 and TRBJ1-1, with 8 positions matching TRBD1. Sequenced material: PBMCs or a T cell subset sorted from them (not recorded which). This CDR3 reads CASRQIQGAAFF. CDR3 nucleotides: TGTGCCAGTAGGCAAATTCAGGGGGCAGCTTTCTTT.